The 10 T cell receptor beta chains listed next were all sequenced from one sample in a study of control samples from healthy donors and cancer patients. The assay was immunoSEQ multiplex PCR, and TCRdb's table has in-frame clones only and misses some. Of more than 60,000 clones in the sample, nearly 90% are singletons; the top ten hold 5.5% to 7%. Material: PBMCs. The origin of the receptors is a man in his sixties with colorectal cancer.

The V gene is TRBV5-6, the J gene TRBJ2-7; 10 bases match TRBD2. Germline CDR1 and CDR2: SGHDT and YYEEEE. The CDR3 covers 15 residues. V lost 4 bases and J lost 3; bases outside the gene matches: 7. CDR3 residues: CASSDTSGALYEQYF. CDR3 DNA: TGTGCCAGCAGCGACACTAGCGGGGCCCTCTACGAGCAGTACTTC.

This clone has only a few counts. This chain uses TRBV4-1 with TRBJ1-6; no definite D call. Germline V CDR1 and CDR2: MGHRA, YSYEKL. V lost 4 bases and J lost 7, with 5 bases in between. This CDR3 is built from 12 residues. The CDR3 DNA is TGCGCCAGCAGCCCAATAAATTCACCCCTCCACTTT. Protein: CASSPINSPLHF.

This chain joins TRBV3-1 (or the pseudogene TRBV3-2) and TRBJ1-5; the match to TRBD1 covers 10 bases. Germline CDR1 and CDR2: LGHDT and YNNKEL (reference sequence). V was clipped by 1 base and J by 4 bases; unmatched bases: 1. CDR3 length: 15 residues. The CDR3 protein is CASSQAGQGNQPQHF. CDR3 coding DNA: TGTGCCAGCAGCCAAGCGGGACAGGGGAATCAGCCCCAGCATTTT.

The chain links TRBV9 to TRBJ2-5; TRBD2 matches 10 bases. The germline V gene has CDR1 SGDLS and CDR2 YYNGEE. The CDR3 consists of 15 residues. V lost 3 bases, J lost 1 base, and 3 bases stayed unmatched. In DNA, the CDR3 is TGTGCCAGCAGCGGAAGCGGGGGGGCCCAAGAGACCCAGTACTTC. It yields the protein CASSGSGGAQETQYF.

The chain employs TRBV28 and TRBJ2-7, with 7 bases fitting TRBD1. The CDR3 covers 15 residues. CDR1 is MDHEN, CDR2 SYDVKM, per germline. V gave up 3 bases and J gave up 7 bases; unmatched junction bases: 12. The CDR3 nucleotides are TGTGCCAGCAGTTTCTTGGTGGCAGGGGGTCGGGAGCAGTACTTC. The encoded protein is CASSFLVAGGREQYF. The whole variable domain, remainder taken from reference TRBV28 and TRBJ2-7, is DVKVTQSSRYLVKRTGEKVFLECVQDMDHENMFWYRQDPGLGLRLIYFSYDVKMKEKGDIPEGYSVSREKKERFSLILESASTNQTSMYLCASSFLVAGGREQYFGPGTRLTVT.

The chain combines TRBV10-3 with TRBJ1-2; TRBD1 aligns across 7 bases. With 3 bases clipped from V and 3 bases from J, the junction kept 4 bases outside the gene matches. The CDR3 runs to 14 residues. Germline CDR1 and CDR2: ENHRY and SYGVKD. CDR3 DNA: TGTGCCATCAGTGAAAACAGGGGCGACTATGGCTACACCTTC. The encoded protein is CAISENRGDYGYTF.

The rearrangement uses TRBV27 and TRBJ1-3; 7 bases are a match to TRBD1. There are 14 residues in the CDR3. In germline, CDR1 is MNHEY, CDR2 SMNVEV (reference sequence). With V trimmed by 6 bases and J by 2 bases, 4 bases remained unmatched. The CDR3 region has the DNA TGTGCCAGCAGATTGACAGGGACTGGAAACACCATATATTTT. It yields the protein CASRLTGTGNTIYF.

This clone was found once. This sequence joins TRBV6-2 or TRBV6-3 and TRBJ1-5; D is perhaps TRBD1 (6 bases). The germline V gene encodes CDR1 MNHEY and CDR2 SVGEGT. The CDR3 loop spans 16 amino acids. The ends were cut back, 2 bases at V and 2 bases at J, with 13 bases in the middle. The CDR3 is CASSYGGLTGNQPQHF. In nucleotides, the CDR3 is TGTGCCAGCAGTTACGGGGGGCTGACAGGCAATCAGCCCCAGCATTTT.

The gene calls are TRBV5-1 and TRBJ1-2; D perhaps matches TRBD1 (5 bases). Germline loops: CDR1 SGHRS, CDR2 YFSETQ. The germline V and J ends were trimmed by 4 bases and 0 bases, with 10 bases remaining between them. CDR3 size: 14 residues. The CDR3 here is CASSTRQPNYGYTF. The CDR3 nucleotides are TGCGCCAGCAGCACGAGACAGCCTAACTATGGCTACACCTTC.

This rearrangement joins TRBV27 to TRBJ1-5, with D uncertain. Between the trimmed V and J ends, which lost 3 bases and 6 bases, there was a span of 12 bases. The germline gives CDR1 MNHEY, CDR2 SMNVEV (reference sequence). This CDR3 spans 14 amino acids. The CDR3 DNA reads TGTGCCAGCAGTTTCGAGTATCCGGGTCAGCCCCAGCATTTT. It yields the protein CASSFEYPGQPQHF.